The entry that follows covers one T cell receptor beta chain sequence. Its antigen is as yet unknown. This entry belongs to a study of cytomegalovirus exposure and HLA in healthy donors. General study points: It was confirmed in vitro that a few of the CMV-associated chains were specific for CMV antigens. Using a false discovery rate of 0.05, a later analysis showed that fewer than 20,000 TCR beta sequences were associated with HLA alleles. In a later analysis, TCR beta V- and J-gene trimming was associated with a missense DCLRE1C variant. A reported reduction in N-insertions relative to the roughly 610-donor mean was seen in an Asian-associated ancestry cluster in a later analysis.

The PCR made use of 60 Vbeta and 13 Jbeta primers. Method: immunoSEQ multiplex PCR; TCRdb's copy keeps in-frame clones and lacks some. The table includes 130,000 to 150,000 clones, 75% to 80% detected once. J was trimmed by 10 bases and V by 6 bases; bases with no gene match: 11. The CDR3 loop spans 13 amino acids. Germline CDR1 reads MGHDK; CDR2 reads SYGVNS. This TCR was recovered from a male donor in good health and CMV-seronegative. Sample: PBMCs. This rearrangement joins TRBV25-1 to TRBJ1-1, with 7 bases fitting TRBD1. The CDR3, as DNA: TGTGCCAGCAGGGAGGGGGGAAAGGGGGCAGCTTTCTTT. Translating gives CASREGGKGAAFF. The whole variable domain, filled in from reference TRBV25-1 and TRBJ1-1, reads EADIYQTPRYLVIGTGKKITLECSQTMGHDKMYWYQQDPGMELHLIHYSYGVNSTEKGDLSSESTVSRIRTEHFPLTLESARPSHTSQYLCASREGGKGAAFFGQGTRLTVV.